The 11 T cell receptor beta chains listed next were all sequenced from one sample in a study of cytomegalovirus exposure and HLA in healthy donors. Using immunoSEQ multiplex PCR, the repertoire was profiled, and TCRdb retains in-frame clones only, with some absent. The table has under 250,000 clones, 75% to 95% seen once. The sequenced sample consisted of PBMCs. The source is a woman younger than 30 in good health and CMV-seronegative.

The chain combines TRBV27 with TRBJ2-5; the match to TRBD2 covers 16 bases. CDR1 is MNHEY and CDR2 is SMNVEV in the germline V gene (reference sequence). This CDR3 contains 16 residues. V lost 7 bases to trimming and J lost 3 bases; unmatched junction nucleotides: 5. CDR3 amino acids: CASKGLAGGVEETQYF. The CDR3 DNA sequence: TGTGCCAGCAAGGGACTAGCGGGAGGGGTCGAAGAGACCCAGTACTTC.

This chain uses TRBV6-1 with TRBJ1-4; TRBD1 matches 9 bases. The CDR3 is 14 amino acids. V lost 6 bases, J lost 6 bases, and 5 bases stayed unmatched. The germline CDR1 and CDR2 sequences are MNHNS and SASEGT. The CDR3 region is CASRDNRGHEKLFF. CDR3 in DNA: TGTGCCAGCAGGGATAACAGGGGGCATGAAAAACTGTTTTTT.

The chain carries TRBV19 and TRBJ2-7; D is possibly TRBD1 (7 bases). The CDR3 covers 17 residues. V was clipped by 5 bases and J by 1 base, with 21 bases between them. Germline V gene lookup returns CDR1 LNHDA and CDR2 SQIVND (reference sequence). The CDR3 reads CASSPTSRGVFSYEQYF. The CDR3 DNA follows: TGTGCCAGTAGTCCAACATCCAGGGGGGTCTTTTCCTACGAGCAGTACTTC. Based on the CDR3 plus reference TRBV19 and TRBJ2-7, the full variable domain is DGGITQSPKYLFRKEGQNVTLSCEQNLNHDAMYWYRQDPGQGLRLIYYSQIVNDFQKGDIAEGYSVSREKKESFPLTVTSAQKNPTAFYLCASSPTSRGVFSYEQYFGPGTRLTVT.

The chain combines TRBV11-2 with TRBJ1-5, with 8 bases matching TRBD1. The CDR3 runs 14 residues. CDR1 is SGHAT and CDR2 is FQNNGV in the germline V gene. V gave up 6 bases and J gave up 2 bases; unmatched junction bases: 3. The CDR3 sequence: CASRSTGGNQPQHF. In DNA form, the CDR3 reads TGTGCCAGCAGGTCGACAGGGGGCAATCAGCCCCAGCATTTT.

This chain uses TRBV5-1 with TRBJ1-2; 9 nucleotides align to TRBD1. Trimming removed 3 bases from V and 2 bases from J; junction bases left unmatched: 14. Germline values: CDR1 SGHRS, CDR2 YFSETQ. The CDR3 loop spans 18 amino acids. The CDR3 DNA follows: TGCGCCAGCAGCTCGGGGAGGACAGGGGTTAAGAGGAACTATGGCTACACCTTC. It codes for CASSSGRTGVKRNYGYTF.

The gene calls are TRBV2 and TRBJ1-1; D is unclear. The CDR3 covers 15 residues. Germline V lookup: CDR1 SNHLY, CDR2 FYNNEI. V was clipped by 3 bases and J by 2 bases, with 13 bases between them. The CDR3 DNA reads as TGTGCCAGCAGTGATATGAGGTCGGCCAACACTGAAGCTTTCTTT. It specifies CASSDMRSANTEAFF.

V and J are TRBV2 and TRBJ1-2, with a possible D match to TRBD1 (6 bases). Trimming removed 6 bases from V and 1 base from J, with 12 bases in between. Per the germline V gene, CDR1 is SNHLY and CDR2 is FYNNEI. This CDR3 comprises 14 residues. The CDR3 loop reads CASRVDSINYGYTF. As DNA, the CDR3 is TGTGCCAGCAGAGTGGACAGTATTAACTATGGCTACACCTTC.

This clone was picked up one time. V gene TRBV5-1 combines with J gene TRBJ2-1; 11 bases align to TRBD2. V shed 4 bases, J shed 10 bases, and the junction held 13 bases outside the gene matches. CDR1 SGHRS and CDR2 YFSETQ come from the germline V gene. The CDR3 spans 16 residues. Written as DNA, the CDR3 is TGCGCCAGCAGCCCGGGGGGTAGCGGGAGGGCCAAAGAGCAGTTCTTC. Its translation: CASSPGGSGRAKEQFF.

The chain employs TRBV30 and TRBJ1-5; D gene ambiguous. Trimming removed 1 base at V and 4 bases at J, with 17 bases between. CDR3 length: 16 residues. CDR1 GTSNPN and CDR2 SVGIG come from the germline V gene (reference sequence). CDR3 nucleotides: TGTGCCTGGAGTGGCGCCTTATGGAGCGGGAATCAGCCCCAGCATTTT. Translated, it gives CAWSGALWSGNQPQHF.

This clone was seen a single time. One end of the junction fails to match germline, which may point to a read error. The chain combines TRBV7-6 with TRBJ2-7, with TRBD2 as a possible D gene (5 bases). The CDR3 loop spans 15 amino acids. CDR1 and CDR2 (germline): SGHVS, FNYEAQ. The CDR3 here is CASSLALSFVEVLNF. The CDR3 DNA sequence: TGTGCCAGCAGCTTAGCCCTCTCGTTTGTGGAGGTACTTAACTTC.

J is TRBJ2-7 and V is TRBV2, with TRBD1 matching 9 bases. The V and J ends lost 3 bases and 5 bases, in that order; junction bases with no gene match: 8. There are 15 residues in the CDR3. Germline assignment: CDR1 SNHLY and CDR2 FYNNEI. This CDR3 reads CASSDLGQGLHEQYF. DNA of the CDR3: TGTGCCAGCAGTGATTTAGGACAGGGGTTACACGAGCAGTACTTC.